These 31 T cell receptor beta chains share one sample of origin, sequenced in a study of blood T cell repertoires in COVID-19. Sequencing was performed with immunoSEQ multiplex PCR; in TCRdb, only in-frame clones are kept and a portion is missing. The sample has 100,000 to 150,000 clones, roughly 80% seen once; the top ten hold more than 5.5%. The sequenced sample consisted of peripheral blood. Receptor source: a man aged 55-75 years with acute or convalescent COVID-19.

This clone was counted between two and nine times. The V gene is TRBV10-2, the J gene TRBJ1-2, with D uncertain. The germline CDR1 and CDR2 sequences are WSHSY and SAAADI. The length of the CDR3 is 13 residues. V was clipped by 3 bases and J by 5 bases, with 10 bases between them. In DNA, the CDR3 is TGCGCCAGCAGTGATGCGTCCTTTTATGGCTACACCTTC. Translated: CASSDASFYGYTF.

The CDR3 sequence is CASSFTSGRAPEQYF. CDR3 DNA sequence: TGTGCCAGCAGCTTTACTAGCGGGAGGGCCCCCGAGCAGTACTTC. This chain uses TRBV11-3 with TRBJ2-7; 13 bases are a match to TRBD2. Trimming at V came to 3 bases and at J to 6 bases, leaving 5 bases not matched to a gene. CDR3 size: 15 residues. CDR1 is SGHNT, CDR2 YENEEA, per germline.

The chain recombines TRBV11-2 with TRBJ2-2; TRBD1 matches at 9 bases. From germline, CDR1 is SGHAT and CDR2 FQNNGV. The CDR3 runs 14 residues. V lost 3 bases to trimming and J lost 6 bases; unmatched junction nucleotides: 2. The CDR3 is CASSLGQGAGELFF. The CDR3 DNA reads TGTGCCAGCAGCTTGGGACAGGGCGCCGGGGAGCTGTTTTTT.

The chain recombines TRBV5-8 with TRBJ2-7; the match to TRBD1 covers 7 bases. This CDR3 comprises 15 residues. Germline-derived CDR1 and CDR2 are SGHTS and YDEGEE. V was pared by 4 bases and J by 1 base, with 8 bases of the junction left unmatched. CDR3: CASSPRQGRSYEQYF. DNA of the CDR3: TGTGCCAGCAGCCCGAGACAGGGTCGGTCCTACGAGCAGTACTTC. Supplemented by reference TRBV5-8 and TRBJ2-7, the full variable domain reads EAGVTQSPTHLIKTRGQQATLRCSPISGHTSVYWYQQALGLGLQFLLWYDEGEERNRGNFPPRFSGRQFPNYSSELNVNALELEDSALYLCASSPRQGRSYEQYFGPGTRLTVT.

The gene calls are TRBV27 and TRBJ1-5; D unresolved. The CDR3 runs to 13 residues. The germline V gene encodes CDR1 MNHEY and CDR2 SMNVEV (reference sequence). Trimming removed 2 bases at V and 5 bases at J, with 7 bases between. The CDR3 protein is CASSLSRDQPQHF. CDR3 bases: TGTGCCAGCAGTTTAAGCCGGGATCAGCCCCAGCATTTT.

The V call is TRBV11-2, the J call TRBJ2-7; 8 bases are a match to TRBD2. J was trimmed by 6 bases and V by 5 bases; bases with no gene match: 9. The CDR3 runs to 14 residues. Per the germline V gene, CDR1 is SGHAT and CDR2 is FQNNGV. CDR3 residues: CASSHYTRGGEQYF. CDR3 DNA: TGTGCCAGCAGCCACTATACCCGGGGGGGCGAGCAGTACTTC.

The rearrangement uses TRBV6-4 and TRBJ2-3; 11 bases map to TRBD2. CDR1 is MRHNA and CDR2 is SNTAGT in the germline V gene. The junction had 1 base not matched to a gene; V was cut back by 4 bases and J by 1 base. This CDR3 spans 15 amino acids. CDR3 in DNA: TGTGCCAGCAGTGGTAGCGGGGGGGGCACAGATACGCAGTATTTT. This encodes CASSGSGGGTDTQYF.

This chain joins TRBV5-1 and TRBJ2-2, with 8 nucleotides matching TRBD1. Germline V CDR1 and CDR2: SGHRS, YFSETQ. CDR3 size: 15 residues. V lost 3 bases, J lost 5 bases, and 6 bases stayed unmatched. CDR3 residues: CASSWGQEGTGELFF. DNA of the CDR3: TGCGCCAGCAGCTGGGGACAGGAGGGGACCGGGGAGCTGTTTTTT.

This clone has more than one count but fewer than ten. The chain couples TRBV19 to TRBJ2-1, with TRBD2 matching over 7 bases. CDR3 length equals 15 residues. V was pared by 0 bases and J by 6 bases, with 5 bases of the junction left unmatched. Germline V gene sequence: CDR1 LNHDA, CDR2 SQIVND (reference sequence). CDR3 DNA: TGTGCCAGTAGTATAGAGCGGGGGTTGGGCAATGAGCAGTTCTTC. It yields the protein CASSIERGLGNEQFF.

CDR3 amino acids: CASSMGTGGAGTEAFF. The CDR3 nucleotides read TGTGCCAGTAGTATGGGGACAGGGGGCGCAGGCACTGAAGCTTTCTTT. This rearrangement joins TRBV19 to TRBJ1-1; 12 bases align to TRBD1. The ends lost 3 bases at V and 4 bases at J; junction bases unmatched: 6. CDR1 is LNHDA, CDR2 SQIVND, per germline (reference sequence). This CDR3 has 16 residues.

V usage is TRBV5-1 and J usage is TRBJ2-6; tentatively, D is TRBD2 (7 bases). Trimming took 6 bases from V and 0 from J, leaving 19 bases between them. Looked up from germline, CDR1 is SGHRS and CDR2 is YFSETQ. This CDR3 contains 18 residues. The CDR3 DNA is TGCGCCAGCAACATTGCGGGGGCAGGTAGCTCTGGGGCCAACGTCCTGACTTTC. Encoded protein: CASNIAGAGSSGANVLTF.

The J gene is TRBJ2-1, the V gene TRBV11-2; no definite D call. Between the trimmed V and J ends, which lost 2 bases and 5 bases, there was a span of 13 bases. The CDR3 has 15 amino acids. Germline V gene data show CDR1 as SGHAT and CDR2 as FQNNGV. The CDR3: CASSLSPATNNEQFF. As DNA, the CDR3 is TGTGCCAGCAGCTTATCCCCAGCGACCAACAATGAGCAGTTCTTC. The full variable domain, completed using reference TRBV11-2 and TRBJ2-1, is EAGVAQSPRYKIIEKRQSVAFWCNPISGHATLYWYQQILGQGPKLLIQFQNNGVVDDSQLPKDRFSAERLKGVDSTLKIQPAKLEDSAVYLCASSLSPATNNEQFFGPGTRLTVL.

This sequence joins TRBV3-1 (or the pseudogene TRBV3-2) and TRBJ2-3; the match to TRBD1 covers 7 bases. V lost 7 bases and J lost 4; bases outside the gene matches: 8. This CDR3 has 14 residues. From germline, CDR1 is LGHDT and CDR2 YNNKEL (reference sequence). As DNA, the CDR3 is TGTGCCAGCAACCCGGGACAGTCATCAGATACGCAGTATTTT. Protein: CASNPGQSSDTQYF.

This sequence joins TRBV15 and TRBJ2-2; TRBD2 agrees at 7 bases. The ends lost 0 bases at V and 0 bases at J; junction bases unmatched: 1. This CDR3 spans 16 amino acids. From germline, CDR1 is LNHNV and CDR2 YYDKDF (reference sequence). The CDR3 DNA is TGTGCCACCAGCAGAGATCGGGGGGCGAACACCGGGGAGCTGTTTTTT. It is translated as CATSRDRGANTGELFF.

The rearrangement links TRBV5-6 to TRBJ2-7; 11 bases map to TRBD2. Losses at the gene ends were 1 base for V and 3 bases for J; bases not matched to a gene: 3. The CDR3 totals 15 residues. In germline, CDR1 is SGHDT, CDR2 YYEEEE. DNA of the CDR3: TGTGCCAGCAGCTTGACTAGCGGGAGTAACTACGAGCAGTACTTC. Its translation: CASSLTSGSNYEQYF.

This chain uses TRBV7-8 with TRBJ2-7; TRBD1 matches at 8 bases. CDR3 length: 15 residues. J lost 0 bases, V lost 5 bases, and 6 bases had no gene match. Germline CDR1 is SGHVS and CDR2 is FQNEAQ. The CDR3 DNA is TGTGCCAGCAGCGCCCGGGACAGGACCTCCTACGAGCAGTACTTC. Translating gives CASSARDRTSYEQYF.

The chain carries TRBV15 and TRBJ1-4, with 7 bases aligning to TRBD1. The CDR3 sequence is 15 residues long. Germline-derived CDR1 and CDR2 are LNHNV and YYDKDF (reference sequence). V dropped 1 base and J dropped 7; count of bases not matched to a gene: 6. In nucleotides, the CDR3 is TGTGCCACCAGCAGAGTGGTGCAGGGGGGTGAAAAACTGTTTTTT. The encoded protein is CATSRVVQGGEKLFF.

The chain links TRBV9 to TRBJ2-7; TRBD1 might be the D (6 bases). Germline assignment: CDR1 SGDLS and CDR2 YYNGEE. The CDR3 is 13 amino acids. Trimming took 3 bases from V and 5 from J, leaving 12 bases between them. The CDR3 nucleotides read TGTGCCAGCAGCGCCATGGGGGCCGACGAGCAGTACTTC. Protein product: CASSAMGADEQYF.

CDR3 residues: CASSFEGAMYGYTF. For the CDR3, the DNA is TGTGCCAGCAGCTTCGAGGGGGCGATGTATGGCTACACCTTC. The chain has TRBV7-9 and TRBJ1-2; 7 bases agree with TRBD1. Germline CDR1 SEHNR, CDR2 FQNEAQ (reference sequence). The CDR3 loop spans 14 amino acids. V shed 3 bases, J shed 5 bases, and the junction held 6 bases outside the gene matches.

The J gene is TRBJ1-1, the V gene TRBV19, with 7 bases aligning to TRBD1. This CDR3 has 12 residues. V lost 4 bases to trimming and J lost 7 bases; unmatched junction nucleotides: 3. The germline CDR1 and CDR2 sequences are LNHDA and SQIVND (reference sequence). The CDR3: CASSRAGGEAFF. The CDR3 nucleotides are TGTGCCAGTAGTAGAGCAGGGGGTGAAGCTTTCTTT. Looking up the rest from reference TRBV19 and TRBJ1-1 gives the full variable domain: DGGITQSPKYLFRKEGQNVTLSCEQNLNHDAMYWYRQDPGQGLRLIYYSQIVNDFQKGDIAEGYSVSREKKESFPLTVTSAQKNPTAFYLCASSRAGGEAFFGQGTRLTVV.

V is TRBV25-1 and J is TRBJ2-1, with no clear D. V lost 1 base and J 6 bases, leaving 7 bases between the germline ends. The germline V gene encodes CDR1 MGHDK and CDR2 SYGVNS. The CDR3 runs to 13 residues. CDR3 loop: CASSEWAGNEQFF. CDR3 bases: TGTGCCAGCAGTGAATGGGCAGGCAATGAGCAGTTCTTC.

The rearrangement links TRBV7-3 to TRBJ2-5; tentatively, D is TRBD2 (6 bases). The ends were cut back, 5 bases at V and 3 bases at J, with 16 bases in the middle. Germline loops: CDR1 SGHTA, CDR2 FQGTGA. CDR3 size: 15 residues. The CDR3 sequence is CASSRTPGGKETQYF. CDR3 sequence (DNA): TGTGCCAGCAGCCGAACCCCCGGGGGTAAAGAGACCCAGTACTTC.

The rearrangement links TRBV27 to TRBJ1-2; 8 nucleotides agree with TRBD1. This CDR3 spans 13 amino acids. CDR1 is MNHEY and CDR2 is SMNVEV in the germline V gene (reference sequence). J gave up 7 bases and V 5 bases, and 6 bases lay outside the gene matches. The DNA for the CDR3 is TGTGCCAGCAGTCCCGGACAGGGCTCTGGCTACACCTTC. Amino acids: CASSPGQGSGYTF.

This sequence joins TRBV4-1 and TRBJ1-2; 8 bases align to TRBD1. CDR3 size: 16 residues. Trimming cost V 1 base and J 5 bases; bases outside gene matches: 9. CDR1 is MGHRA, CDR2 YSYEKL, per germline. The CDR3 nucleotides read TGCGCCAGCAGCCAAGTCAGGACAGGGTCACCTTATGGCTACACCTTC. The encoded protein is CASSQVRTGSPYGYTF.

V and J are TRBV12-5 and TRBJ1-4; 8 bases are shared with TRBD1. The CDR3 is made up of 14 amino acids. Germline trimming cut 5 bases from V and 8 bases from J; bases unmatched to any gene: 7. Germline V gene lookup returns CDR1 LGHNT and CDR2 FRNRAP. Written as DNA, the CDR3 is TGTGCTAGTGGTGTCGGACAGGGAAACGAAAAACTGTTTTTT. As protein: CASGVGQGNEKLFF.

The J gene is TRBJ2-3, the V gene TRBV14, with D unresolved. The CDR3 has 19 amino acids. Germline V gene lookup returns CDR1 SGHDN and CDR2 FVKESK. V lost 3 bases and J 2 bases, leaving 24 bases between the germline ends. CDR3 DNA sequence: TGTGCCAGCAGCCAGAAGGCGATACGGGTCGTGGGTTACACAGATACGCAGTATTTT. Translated, it gives CASSQKAIRVVGYTDTQYF. Looking up the rest from reference TRBV14 and TRBJ2-3 gives the full variable domain: EAGVTQFPSHSVIEKGQTVTLRCDPISGHDNLYWYRRVMGKEIKFLLHFVKESKQDESGMPNNRFLAERTGGTYSTLKVQPAELEDSGVYFCASSQKAIRVVGYTDTQYFGPGTRLTVL.

The chain employs TRBV19 and TRBJ1-2, with D perhaps TRBD1 (5 bases). The CDR3 consists of 13 residues. The germline V gene encodes CDR1 LNHDA and CDR2 SQIVND (reference sequence). Trimming pared 5 bases from V and 4 bases from J, leaving 11 bases between. The CDR3 here is CASSFRGGYGYTF. In DNA form, the CDR3 reads TGTGCCAGTAGTTTTAGGGGCGGCTATGGCTACACCTTC.

With regard to this clone: Other nucleotide sequences in the sample specify the same CDR3. This rearrangement joins TRBV5-6 to TRBJ2-7, with D unresolved. The CDR3 contains 12 residues. V lost 0 bases and J lost 3, with 4 bases in between. Germline CDR1 and CDR2: SGHDT and YYEEEE. The CDR3: CASSLGHYEQYF. For the CDR3, the DNA is TGTGCCAGCAGCTTGGGGCACTACGAGCAGTACTTC. The entire variable domain, with the rest obtained from reference TRBV5-6 and TRBJ2-7, is as follows: DAGVTQSPTHLIKTRGQQVTLRCSPKSGHDTVSWYQQALGQGPQFIFQYYEEEERQRGNFPDRFSGHQFPNYSSELNVNALLLGDSALYLCASSLGHYEQYFGPGTRLTVT.

V is TRBV7-9 and J is TRBJ2-1; tentative D call: TRBD1 (6 bases). Trimming cost V 1 base and J 5 bases, with 6 bases left between them. This CDR3 region has 13 residues. Germline CDR1 and CDR2: SEHNR and FQNEAQ (reference sequence). For the CDR3, the DNA is TGTGCCAGCAGCTTAGGGGACAACAATGAGCAGTTCTTC. Encoded protein: CASSLGDNNEQFF.

Only one count was recorded for this clone. V gene TRBV19 combines with J gene TRBJ2-3; a weak D match, TRBD2 (5 bases). The CDR3 totals 14 residues. The germline CDR1 and CDR2 sequences are LNHDA and SQIVND (reference sequence). Trimming pared 10 bases from V and 0 bases from J, leaving 14 bases between. The CDR3 DNA sequence: TGTGCCAAAAAAACGAGGACTAGCACAGATACGCAGTATTTT. Its protein product is CAKKTRTSTDTQYF.

This sequence joins TRBV9 and TRBJ2-5, with D possibly matching TRBD1 (5 bases). The CDR3 covers 14 residues. Per the germline V gene, CDR1 is SGDLS and CDR2 is YYNGEE. V was trimmed by 0 bases and J by 2 bases, leaving 8 bases between them. Here the CDR3 DNA reads TGTGCCAGCAGCGTAGAGGGGTCTCAAGAGACCCAGTACTTC. Residues: CASSVEGSQETQYF.